Below are 8 T cell receptor beta chains sequenced from a single sample in a study of cytomegalovirus exposure and HLA in healthy donors. PCR employed 60 Vbeta and 13 Jbeta primers. The method was immunoSEQ multiplex PCR; TCRdb's version includes in-frame clones alone and lacks a portion of them. The sample carries about 140,000 clones, approximately 60% recorded once. Sequencing was done on a sample of PBMCs. These TCRs come from a human donor in good health.

V gene TRBV27 combines with J gene TRBJ2-1; D is unclear. Trimming took off 7 bases at V and 2 bases at J, with 18 bases between the two ends. Germline V lookup: CDR1 MNHEY, CDR2 SMNVEV (reference sequence). The CDR3 covers 16 residues. Here the CDR3 reads CASTSLGQIPYNEQFF. CDR3 DNA sequence: TGTGCCAGCACCTCCCTAGGTCAGATCCCCTACAATGAGCAGTTCTTC.

The V call is TRBV5-1, the J call TRBJ2-1, with a possible D match to TRBD2 (7 bases). This CDR3 comprises 14 residues. CDR1 is SGHRS, CDR2 YFSETQ, per germline. V gave up 6 bases and J gave up 6 bases, with 16 bases separating them. The CDR3 region is CASTELGGANEQFF. CDR3 nucleotide sequence: TGCGCCAGCACAGAGCTAGGGGGGGCCAATGAGCAGTTCTTC.

This clone was seen more than once but under ten times. The V call is TRBV5-1, the J call TRBJ2-1; the D gene is possibly TRBD1 (5 bases). The germline V gene encodes CDR1 SGHRS and CDR2 YFSETQ. This CDR3 has 16 amino acids. The V end lost 4 bases, the J end lost 9 bases, and 23 bases lay between the germline ends. The CDR3 region has the DNA TGCGCCAGCAGCCCCATCAGACTGGGGCTAGGCGGTGAGCAGTTCTTC. Amino acid sequence: CASSPIRLGLGGEQFF.

The chain employs TRBV10-3 and TRBJ2-5; D might be TRBD2 (5 bases). Germline V CDR1 and CDR2: ENHRY, SYGVKD. With 6 bases removed from V and 1 base from J, the gap between germline ends came to 12 bases. CDR3 length: 14 residues. The chain's CDR3 is CAIRVDGIQETQYF. CDR3 coding DNA: TGTGCCATCAGGGTTGACGGGATCCAAGAGACCCAGTACTTC.

This chain connects TRBV28 to TRBJ2-5; maybe TRBD2 (5 bases). The J call could be wrong; TRBJ2-7 is a better fit for the DNA end. This CDR3 is built from 14 residues. In germline, CDR1 is MDHEN, CDR2 SYDVKM. The CDR3: CASSLGGLAYEQYF. As DNA, the CDR3 is TGTGCCAGCAGTTTGGGCGGGTTGGCCTACGAGCAGTACTTC.

The chain recombines TRBV19 with TRBJ2-1; 8 bases match TRBD1. V dropped 4 bases and J dropped 4; count of bases not matched to a gene: 6. Germline loops: CDR1 LNHDA, CDR2 SQIVND (reference sequence). This CDR3 region has 15 residues. The CDR3 nucleotides are TGTGCCAGTAGTAAAGGACAGGGTAATTACAATGAGCAGTTCTTC. Amino acid sequence: CASSKGQGNYNEQFF.

As DNA, the CDR3 is TGTGCCACCAGCAGAGCTCGGACTAGCGGCCAAGAGACCCAGTACTTC. Amino acids: CATSRARTSGQETQYF. The chain has TRBV15 and TRBJ2-5; the match to TRBD2 covers 10 bases. The germline gives CDR1 LNHNV, CDR2 YYDKDF (reference sequence). V lost 1 base and J lost 1; bases outside the gene matches: 3. The CDR3 totals 16 residues.

There are a few counts of this clone. The V call is TRBV11-3, the J call TRBJ2-2; D possibly corresponds to TRBD1 (6 bases). Trimming cost V 5 bases and J 5 bases, with 15 bases left between them. CDR1 SGHNT and CDR2 YENEEA come from the germline V gene. The CDR3 loop spans 15 amino acids. The CDR3 bases are TGTGCCAGCAGCAACCAAGGACAGATAACCGGGGAGCTGTTTTTT. Translation: CASSNQGQITGELFF.